The source of this T cell receptor beta chain is a study of breast tumors, draining lymph nodes, adjacent tissues (dated by TCRdb to 2016 to 2017). Some background on the complete study: TCR beta repertoires were compared across tumor, adjacent nontumor tissue and axillary lymph nodes obtained from breast cancer patients. The study was designed to assess the relationships and possible T-cell exchange between tumor, surrounding tissue and draining lymph node repertoires in human breast cancer. Study-wide conclusions, independent of this receptor: In luminal-like breast cancer, tumor and nontumor tissue repertoires resembled each other significantly more than in basal-like breast cancer. A scenario in which most tumor T cells derive from the lymph node and then expand within tumor tissue was judged to be consistent with the data. Rather than being directly demonstrated, the conclusion that tumor T cells originate in lymph nodes was presented as consistent with a hypothesis. Tumor T-cell repertoires showed less diversity than lymph node repertoires and more diversity than nontumor tissue repertoires, and tumor T-cell repertoires showed preferential V and J gene usage.

The axillary draining lymph nodes of breast cancer patients were the source of the lymph node samples. With regard to this clonotype: Its binding antigen is unknown. The input lacks base qualities; no much larger clone sits a single base away.

Sequenced using an Illumina HiSeq 2000. TCR beta chain libraries were generated through multiplex PCR amplification. High-throughput sequencing was used to analyze the amplified TCR beta chain products. Starting from the raw public reads, TCRdb applied fastp trimming at Q25, assembled clones with MiXCR and retained in-frame beta chains. When rows share a CDR3 protein, they turn into one entry using the most common DNA and genes. For this sample the table gives roughly 120,000 distinct CDR3 sequences, of which 15% to 20% were detected only once. The top ten constitute roughly 3.5% of the sample. Trimming at the junction amounts to 5 bases on V and 2 bases on J, and the germline ends lie 13 bases apart. Measured from the cysteine to the phenylalanine, the CDR3 is 15 residues long. Only the CDR3 region is kept as DNA, spanning 45 bases read in frame from base 1. The CDR1 and CDR2 encoded by the germline V gene (reference sequence) are MNHEY and SMNVEV.

The sequence was collected from a female donor with breast cancer. Some clones in this sample may be carry-over from other donors' samples. The chain was built from TRBV27 and TRBJ2-1; TRBD1 is perhaps the D gene, given 6 matching bases. Sequencing input: axillary lymph node tissue. The CDR3 here reads CASSPTGNAYNEQFF. The nucleotides read TGTGCCAGCAGTCCCACAGGGAATGCCTACAATGAGCAGTTCTTC.